One T cell receptor beta chain is described in this entry. Clones were read by immunoSEQ multiplex PCR, and TCRdb kept only the in-frame ones, dropping some. The profile shows around 52,000 clones, roughly 78% of them singletons. These data belong to a study of blood T cell repertoires in COVID-19. Overall study context: The United States, Italy and Spain were the sources of the acute and convalescent COVID-19 samples.

CDR1 and CDR2 from the germline V gene are MNHEY and SVGAGI. With 8 bases clipped from V and 7 bases from J, the junction kept 9 bases outside the gene matches. The CDR3 spans 14 residues. J is TRBJ2-5 and V is TRBV6-5; 11 nucleotides agree with TRBD2. Sequencing was done on a sample of peripheral blood. This clonotype was sampled from a woman of 80 years or more with acute or convalescent COVID-19. DNA of the CDR3: TGTGCCAGCGGAATGGGACTAGCGGTCAGGACCCAGTACTTC. It specifies CASGMGLAVRTQYF.